The subject of this entry is one T cell receptor (beta chain). This clone was observed once. The antigen it binds to is not known. No much larger clone is present one base from it, and per-base qualities are unavailable. TCRbeta CDR3 regions were amplified from genomic DNA using the immunoSEQ Assay, a bias-controlled multiplex PCR. As for how the authors treated the data: The number of nucleated cells in each sample was estimated by amplification of reference gene primers within the assay. To quantify the absolute abundance of each unique TCRbeta CDR3 rearrangement, sequence reads were collapsed and filtered. For each sample, productive Simpson clonality was calculated as the square root of Simpson's diversity index across productive rearrangements. TCRdb holds this immuneACCESS table with in-frame rearrangements only. Some clones are missing; in checked studies, unresolved V genes explain under half, and the rest has no known cause. V, J and clone size derive from that table, while D and trimming were established from the DNA sequence. The sample table records over 90,000 clones; 86% of these occur just once. The ten largest account for 10% to 15% of the sample.

V and J are truncated by 0 bases and 6 bases respectively, leaving an intervening sequence of 15 bases. Per the germline V gene, KGHSH is the CDR1 and LQKENI is the CDR2. From the cysteine through the phenylalanine, the CDR3 covers 15 amino acids. Just CDR3 DNA is preserved here, 45 bases in frame from base 1. The data derive from a study of blood T cell repertoires in COVID-19 (dated by TCRdb to the early 2020s). Study-wide context: The collaborator samples originated in the United States, Italy and Spain and spanned the acute and convalescent phases of COVID-19. Nearly every sample came with metadata listing a de-identified subject ID, COVID-19 status, age in years and sex. The material from the prospective study consisted of cDNA or gDNA derived from T cells, B-cell-depleted T cells, or PBMCs. HLA class I and class II types, where available, came from metadata supplied by the sample provider rather than from assay-based typing. Subjects who had been exposed to COVID-19, were actively infected with it, or had recovered from it provided the deeply sampled blood TCRbeta repertoires that made up the dataset. A freely available public database, intended as a resource for researchers studying the immune response to SARS-CoV-2, is where the repertoires were released. The samples were drawn from two sources: the first 160 participants of the ongoing ImmuneRACE study, and 1,254 subjects contributed by 6 global collaborators.

Collaborating institutions collected whole blood in K2EDTA tubes following their own protocols. For TCRbeta analysis, collaborators shipped samples in one of three forms: frozen whole blood, isolated PBMCs, or DNA extracted from either of those sample types. On the study overall, not on this receptor specifically: Clinical and demographic metadata were provided uncurated, with the amount varying by source and participant.

This receptor chain uses TRBV18 and TRBJ2-7, with no confidently assigned D gene. The sample comprised peripheral blood. This TCR came from an older woman in a cohort sampled during active or convalescent COVID-19. The CDR3 is CASSPPNRVPAEQYF. The nucleotide sequence is given as TGTGCCAGCTCACCACCGAATCGGGTGCCCGCCGAGCAGTACTTC.